A few counts support the clone carrying this T cell receptor beta chain. The protocol was immunoSEQ multiplex PCR, while the TCRdb copy is restricted to in-frame clones and leaves out a portion. The sample includes approximately 80,000 clones, around 80% of them seen just once. This sample was included in a study of radiotherapy plus CTLA-4 blockade in lung cancer. V was cut by 1 base and J by 5 bases, with 11 bases left in between. There are 14 residues in the CDR3. CDR1 is MNHEY and CDR2 is SMNVEV in the germline V gene (reference sequence). V and J are TRBV27 and TRBJ2-5, with D perhaps given as TRBD1 or TRBD2 (6 bases each). The sequences come from peripheral blood, collected from a patient treated with radiotherapy plus ipilimumab. The receptor was derived from a human donor with non-small cell lung cancer who had stable disease on radiotherapy plus ipilimumab. The CDR3: CASSLLGGRETQYF. CDR3 in DNA: TGTGCCAGCAGTTTATTGGGGGGCAGGGAGACCCAGTACTTC.